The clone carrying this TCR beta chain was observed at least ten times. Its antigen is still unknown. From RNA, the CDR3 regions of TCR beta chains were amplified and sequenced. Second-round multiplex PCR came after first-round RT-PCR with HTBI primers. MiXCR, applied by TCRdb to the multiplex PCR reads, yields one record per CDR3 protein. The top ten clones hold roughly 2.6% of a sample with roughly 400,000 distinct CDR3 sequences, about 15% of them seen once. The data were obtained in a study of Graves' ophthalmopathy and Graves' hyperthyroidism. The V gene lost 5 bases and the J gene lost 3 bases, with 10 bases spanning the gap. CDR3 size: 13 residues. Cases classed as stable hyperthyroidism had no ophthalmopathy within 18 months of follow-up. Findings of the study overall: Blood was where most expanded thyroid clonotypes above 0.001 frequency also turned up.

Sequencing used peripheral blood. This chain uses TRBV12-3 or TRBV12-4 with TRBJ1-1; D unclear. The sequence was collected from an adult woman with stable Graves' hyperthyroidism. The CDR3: CASSPWDDTEAFF. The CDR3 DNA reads TGTGCCAGCAGTCCCTGGGATGACACTGAAGCTTTCTTT.